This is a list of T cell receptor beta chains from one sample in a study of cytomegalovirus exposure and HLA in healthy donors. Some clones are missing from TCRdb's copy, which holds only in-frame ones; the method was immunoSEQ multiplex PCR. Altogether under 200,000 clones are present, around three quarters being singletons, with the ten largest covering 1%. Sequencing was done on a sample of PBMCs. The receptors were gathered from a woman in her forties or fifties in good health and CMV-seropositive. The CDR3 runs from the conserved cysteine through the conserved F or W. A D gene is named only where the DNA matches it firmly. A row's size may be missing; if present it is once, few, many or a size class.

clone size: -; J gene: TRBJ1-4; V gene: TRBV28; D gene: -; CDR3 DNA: TGTGCCAGCAGTTTAAACTCTAATGAAAAACTGTTTTTT; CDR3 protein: CASSLNSNEKLFF
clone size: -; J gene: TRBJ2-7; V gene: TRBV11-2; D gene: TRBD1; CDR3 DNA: TGTGCCAGCAGCGTTAACACTAGGGACAGGGACTACGAGCAGTACTTC; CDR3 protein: CASSVNTRDRDYEQYF
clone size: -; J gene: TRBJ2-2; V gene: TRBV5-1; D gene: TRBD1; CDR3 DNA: TGCGCCAGCAGCCGGGGACAGGTCCTTTCCGGGGAGCTGTTTTTT; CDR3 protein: CASSRGQVLSGELFF
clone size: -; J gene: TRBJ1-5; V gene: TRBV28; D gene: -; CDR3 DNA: TGTGCCAGCAGCTCTCGCGGCCGGCCCCAGCATTTT; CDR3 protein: CASSSRGRPQHF
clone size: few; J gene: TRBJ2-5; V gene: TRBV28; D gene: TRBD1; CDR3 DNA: TGTGCCAGCAGTCCCCCAGGGGGCGGGGAGACCCAGTACTTC; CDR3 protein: CASSPPGGGETQYF
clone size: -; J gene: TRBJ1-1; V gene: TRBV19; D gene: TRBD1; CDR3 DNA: TGTGCCACTATTGAAACCGGGACAGGGTTTACTGAAGCTTTCTTT; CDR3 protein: CATIETGTGFTEAFF
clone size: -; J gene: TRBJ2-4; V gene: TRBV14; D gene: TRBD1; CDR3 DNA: TGTGCCAGCAGCCTGAGCCAGACAGGGAAACACGCCAAAAACATTCAGTACTTC; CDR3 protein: CASSLSQTGKHAKNIQYF
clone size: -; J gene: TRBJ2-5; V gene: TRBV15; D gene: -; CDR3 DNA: TGTGCCACCAGCAGAGATAAGATCTCAGGGGAGACCCAGTACTTC; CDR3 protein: CATSRDKISGETQYF
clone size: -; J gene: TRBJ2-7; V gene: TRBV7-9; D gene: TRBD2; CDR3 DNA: TGTGCCAGCAGCATAGGGACTAGCGGGGAGTACGAGCAGTACTTC; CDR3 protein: CASSIGTSGEYEQYF
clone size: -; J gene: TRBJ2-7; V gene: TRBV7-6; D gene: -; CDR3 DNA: TGTGCCAGCAGCGGGTCGGGGTACGAGCAGTACTTC; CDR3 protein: CASSGSGYEQYF
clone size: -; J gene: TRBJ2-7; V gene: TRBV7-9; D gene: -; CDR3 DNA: TGTGCCAGCAGCTTAGCGGGCAGCACCTACGAGCAGTACTTC; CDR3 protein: CASSLAGSTYEQYF
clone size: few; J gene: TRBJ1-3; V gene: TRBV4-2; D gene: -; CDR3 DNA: TGTGCCAGCAGCCAAGACGGGAACCTTGGAAACACCATATATTTT; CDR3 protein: CASSQDGNLGNTIYF
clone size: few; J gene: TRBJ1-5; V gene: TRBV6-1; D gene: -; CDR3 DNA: TGTGCCAGCAGTTGGCAGGGTCAACAGCCCCAGCATTTT; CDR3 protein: CASSWQGQQPQHF
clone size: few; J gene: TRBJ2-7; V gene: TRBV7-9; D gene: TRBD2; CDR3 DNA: TGTGCCAGCAGCGAAACTCCGGGACTAGCGGGAGAGGGGCGCGAGCAGTACTTC; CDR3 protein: CASSETPGLAGEGREQYF
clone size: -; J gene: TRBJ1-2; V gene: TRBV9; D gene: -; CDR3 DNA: TGTGCCAGCAGCACCACCCCCCAGGGGCCCTCTGGCTACACCTTC; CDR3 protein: CASSTTPQGPSGYTF
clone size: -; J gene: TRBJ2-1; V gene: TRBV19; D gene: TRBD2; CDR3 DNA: TGTGCCAGTAGTTTGGGGACTAGCGGGAGACGTGAGCAGTTCTTC; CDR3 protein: CASSLGTSGRREQFF
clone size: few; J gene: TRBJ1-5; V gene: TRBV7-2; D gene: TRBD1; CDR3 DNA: TGTGCCAGCAGCTTAAACAGGGGATTGAATCAGCCCCAGCATTTT; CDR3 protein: CASSLNRGLNQPQHF
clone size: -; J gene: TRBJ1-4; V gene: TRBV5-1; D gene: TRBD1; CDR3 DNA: TGCGCCAGCAACGAAGGGGGCCCTAATGAAAAACTGTTTTTT; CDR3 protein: CASNEGGPNEKLFF
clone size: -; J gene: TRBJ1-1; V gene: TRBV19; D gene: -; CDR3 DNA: TGTGCCAGTAGTCTCACCTCAGGGAGGGTGGGCACTGAAGCTTTCTTT; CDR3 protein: CASSLTSGRVGTEAFF
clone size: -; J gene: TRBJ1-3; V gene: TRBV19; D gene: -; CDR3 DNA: TGTGCCAGCGGGACATCTGGAAACACCATATATTTT; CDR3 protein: CASGTSGNTIYF
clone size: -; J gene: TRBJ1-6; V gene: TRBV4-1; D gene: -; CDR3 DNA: TGCGCCAGCAGCCAAGATCGCACAGGGAGAACACCCCTCCACTTT; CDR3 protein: CASSQDRTGRTPLHF
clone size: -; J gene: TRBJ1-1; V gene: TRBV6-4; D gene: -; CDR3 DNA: TGTGCCAGCAGCCAAGGACAGGAAGCTTTCTTT; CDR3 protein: CASSQGQEAFF
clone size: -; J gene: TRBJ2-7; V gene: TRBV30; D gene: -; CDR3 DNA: TGTGCCTGGGGCCGCGGAACCTACGAGCAGTACTTC; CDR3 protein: CAWGRGTYEQYF
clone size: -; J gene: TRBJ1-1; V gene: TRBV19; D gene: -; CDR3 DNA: TGTGCCAGTAGTCATGGGCACACTGAAGCTTTCTTT; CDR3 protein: CASSHGHTEAFF
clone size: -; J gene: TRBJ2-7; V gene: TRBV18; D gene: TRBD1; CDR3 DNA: TGTGCCAGCTCGCCCCGCCTGGGACAGGGGGGTAGCGAGCAGTACTTC; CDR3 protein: CASSPRLGQGGSEQYF
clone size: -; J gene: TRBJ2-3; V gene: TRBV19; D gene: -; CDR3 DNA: TGTGCCAGTAGTATGAAGGCAGGTCAGAGCACAGATACGCAGTATTTT; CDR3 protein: CASSMKAGQSTDTQYF
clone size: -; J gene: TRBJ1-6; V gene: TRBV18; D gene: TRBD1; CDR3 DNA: TGTGCCAGCTCACCCGACAGGGTGTTGAATTCACCCCTCCACTTT; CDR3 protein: CASSPDRVLNSPLHF